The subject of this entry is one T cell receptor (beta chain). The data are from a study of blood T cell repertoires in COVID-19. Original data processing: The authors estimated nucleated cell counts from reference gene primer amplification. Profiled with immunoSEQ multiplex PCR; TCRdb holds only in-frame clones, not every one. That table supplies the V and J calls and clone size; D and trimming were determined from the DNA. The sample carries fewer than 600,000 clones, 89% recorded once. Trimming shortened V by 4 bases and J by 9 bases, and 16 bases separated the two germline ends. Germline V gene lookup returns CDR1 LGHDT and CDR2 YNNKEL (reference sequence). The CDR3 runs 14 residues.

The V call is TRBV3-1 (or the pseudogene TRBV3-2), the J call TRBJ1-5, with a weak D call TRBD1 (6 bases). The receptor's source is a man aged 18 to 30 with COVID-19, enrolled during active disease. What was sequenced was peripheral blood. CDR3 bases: TGTGCCAGCAGCCCTGGGGGGGCAGTGACGCCCCAGCATTTT. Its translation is CASSPGGAVTPQHF.